This T cell receptor (beta chain) was sequenced for a study of cytotoxic CD8 clonotypes in ibrutinib-treated CLL. The overall study: Approximately 25 partial and 2 complete responses; at median 68 months, around 14 remitted, roughly 12 progressed. Whole-study results and caveats: Baseline clonality, higher than in age-matched healthy donors, tracked circulating CD8+ T-cell counts.

This clone was picked up a small number of times. Antigen unknown. Germline CDR1 SGDLS, CDR2 YYNGEE. Trimming pared 3 bases from V and 6 bases from J, leaving 14 bases between. The CDR3 is made up of 14 amino acids. Data came from immunoSEQ multiplex PCR; TCRdb stores just in-frame clones and leaves some out. The table records 330,000 or so clones, around 66% of them present only once. Sample: PBMCs, taken after 36 months of ibrutinib treatment. The sequence derives from a human donor with chronic lymphocytic leukemia. The chain recombines TRBV9 with TRBJ2-3, with a possible D match to TRBD2 (5 bases). CDR3 loop: CASSGVRGLDTQYF. For the CDR3, the DNA is TGTGCCAGCAGCGGGGTCCGCGGGTTGGATACGCAGTATTTT. Drawing the rest from reference TRBV9 and TRBJ2-3, the complete variable domain is DSGVTQTPKHLITATGQRVTLRCSPRSGDLSVYWYQQSLDQGLQFLIQYYNGEERAKGNILERFSAQQFPDLHSELNLSSLELGDSALYFCASSGVRGLDTQYFGPGTRLTVL.